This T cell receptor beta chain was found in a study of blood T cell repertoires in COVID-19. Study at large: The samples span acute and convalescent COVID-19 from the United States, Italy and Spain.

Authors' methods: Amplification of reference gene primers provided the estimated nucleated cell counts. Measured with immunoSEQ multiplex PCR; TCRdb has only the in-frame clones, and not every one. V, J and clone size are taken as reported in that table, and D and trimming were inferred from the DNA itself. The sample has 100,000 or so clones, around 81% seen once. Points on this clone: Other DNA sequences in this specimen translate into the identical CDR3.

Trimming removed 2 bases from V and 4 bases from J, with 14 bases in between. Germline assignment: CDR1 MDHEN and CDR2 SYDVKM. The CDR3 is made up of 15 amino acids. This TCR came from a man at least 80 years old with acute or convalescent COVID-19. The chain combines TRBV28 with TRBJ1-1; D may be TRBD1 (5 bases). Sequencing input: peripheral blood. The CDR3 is CASSLRGGVGTEAFF. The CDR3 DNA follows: TGTGCCAGCAGTTTACGGGGGGGTGTAGGCACTGAAGCTTTCTTT.